Following are 28 T cell receptor beta chains from one sample sequenced in a study of blood T cell repertoires in COVID-19. The repertoire was sequenced with immunoSEQ multiplex PCR; TCRdb's copy has only in-frame clones and lacks some. Among over 150,000 clones listed, around 85% were seen once. The sequenced material came from peripheral blood. The source of these receptors is a man aged 70 or older with active or convalescent COVID-19.

The chain couples TRBV6-5 to TRBJ2-5; 9 bases line up with TRBD1. The CDR3 extends over 15 amino acids. The V segment lost 5 bases and the J segment 1 base; nucleotides outside the gene matches: 5. Germline V CDR1 and CDR2: MNHEY, SVGAGI. CDR3 in amino acids: CASSPMTGGQETQYF. Written as DNA, the CDR3 is TGTGCCAGCAGTCCGATGACAGGGGGCCAAGAGACCCAGTACTTC.

The V gene is TRBV6-5, the J gene TRBJ1-2, with 7 bases fitting TRBD1. Germline CDR1 MNHEY, CDR2 SVGAGI. This CDR3 region has 15 residues. V shed 7 bases, J shed 0 bases, and the junction held 8 bases outside the gene matches. CDR3 in DNA: TGTGCCAGCACCTTGGGGACAGTATCTAACTATGGCTACACCTTC. This translates into CASTLGTVSNYGYTF.

V is TRBV7-3 and J is TRBJ2-1; TRBD2 matches at 9 bases. The CDR3 is made up of 14 amino acids. V lost 4 bases and J lost 9; bases outside the gene matches: 7. From germline, CDR1 is SGHTA and CDR2 FQGTGA. The CDR3 DNA reads TGTGCCAGCAGCTCCTACGGGACTAGCAGTGAGCAGTTCTTC. Residues: CASSSYGTSSEQFF.

V usage is TRBV18 and J usage is TRBJ2-5; D is perhaps TRBD2 (5 bases). Trimming stripped 6 bases from V and 3 bases from J, with 23 bases between. This CDR3 has 17 residues. Germline V gene sequence: CDR1 KGHSH, CDR2 LQKENI. In DNA, the CDR3 is TGTGCCAGCTCCCCCGACGGGGTGACCTTGGGTGAAGAGACCCAGTACTTC. It encodes CASSPDGVTLGEETQYF.

This chain uses TRBV6-1 with TRBJ1-3; 11 nucleotides agree with TRBD1. V lost 4 bases to trimming and J lost 1 base; unmatched junction nucleotides: 3. Per germline, CDR1 MNHNS and CDR2 SASEGT. There are 16 residues in the CDR3. The CDR3 spells CASSGGQGVSGNTIYF. The DNA for the CDR3 is TGTGCCAGCAGTGGGGGACAGGGGGTTTCTGGAAACACCATATATTTT.

This chain links TRBV2 with TRBJ2-1; D unclear. This CDR3 contains 14 residues. Trimming took 7 bases from V and 0 from J, leaving 10 bases between them. Per germline, CDR1 SNHLY and CDR2 FYNNEI. CDR3 loop: CASKTESSYNEQFF. CDR3 sequence (DNA): TGTGCCAGCAAGACGGAGAGCTCCTACAATGAGCAGTTCTTC.

The CDR3 here is CASSADRPGNTIYF. DNA of the CDR3: TGTGCCAGCAGCGCGGACAGACCTGGAAACACCATATATTTT. The chain combines TRBV9 with TRBJ1-3; D is perhaps TRBD1 (6 bases). Germline V CDR1 and CDR2: SGDLS, YYNGEE. Trimming removed 3 bases at V and 2 bases at J, with 9 bases between. The CDR3 covers 14 residues.

The V gene is TRBV6-5, the J gene TRBJ2-6; D not resolved. Trimming cost V 2 bases and J 4 bases, with 9 bases left between them. Germline loops: CDR1 MNHEY, CDR2 SVGAGI. The CDR3 sequence is 15 residues long. The CDR3 sequence: CASSYQVSGANVLTF. The CDR3 DNA reads as TGTGCCAGCAGTTACCAGGTCTCCGGGGCCAACGTCCTGACTTTC.

This chain joins TRBV10-3 and TRBJ1-3; 10 bases are a match to TRBD1. V lost 10 bases and J lost 1; bases outside the gene matches: 7. The CDR3 sequence is 15 residues long. Germline CDR1 is ENHRY and CDR2 is SYGVKD. CDR3 in amino acids: CATGQGDGSGNTIYF. CDR3 DNA: TGTGCCACAGGACAGGGGGATGGATCTGGAAACACCATATATTTT.

The chain has TRBV28 and TRBJ1-6, with D perhaps matching TRBD1 (6 bases). The CDR3 extends over 13 amino acids. Trimming shortened V by 3 bases and J by 6 bases, and 6 bases separated the two germline ends. Germline V gene sequence: CDR1 MDHEN, CDR2 SYDVKM. The CDR3 DNA is TGTGCCAGCAGTTTCAGGGGTAATTCACCCCTCCACTTT. Encoded protein: CASSFRGNSPLHF. Complete variable domain (other parts from reference TRBV28 and TRBJ1-6): DVKVTQSSRYLVKRTGEKVFLECVQDMDHENMFWYRQDPGLGLRLIYFSYDVKMKEKGDIPEGYSVSREKKERFSLILESASTNQTSMYLCASSFRGNSPLHFGNGTRLTVT.

The chain carries TRBV12-3 or TRBV12-4 and TRBJ2-5; D ambiguous. CDR3 length: 13 amino acids. The V end lost 6 bases, the J end lost 6 bases, and 14 bases lay between the germline ends. CDR3 sequence: CASSTGWAQTQYF. The CDR3, as DNA: TGTGCCAGCAGCACCGGTTGGGCCCAGACCCAGTACTTC.

The chain joins TRBV30 to TRBJ2-1, with D perhaps TRBD2 (6 bases). V was trimmed by 7 bases and J by 7 bases, leaving 11 bases between them. This CDR3 contains 11 residues. Germline V lookup: CDR1 GTSNPN, CDR2 SVGIG (reference sequence). CDR3 DNA: TGTGCCTTTTATAGCGGTAATGAGCAGTTCTTC. Its translation: CAFYSGNEQFF.

The V call is TRBV7-3, the J call TRBJ1-6; the match to TRBD1 covers 7 bases. CDR1 and CDR2 from the germline V gene are SGHTA and FQGTGA. This CDR3 has 15 residues. Germline trimming cut 5 bases from V and 13 bases from J; bases unmatched to any gene: 14. The CDR3 spells CASSVGTAGSFPLHF. The CDR3 DNA sequence: TGTGCCAGCAGCGTAGGGACAGCCGGTAGTTTCCCCCTCCACTTT.

This clone was recorded only once. The chain carries TRBV18 and TRBJ1-5; tentative D call: TRBD1 (6 bases). The CDR3 consists of 15 residues. Deletions cut 6 bases from V and 7 bases from J, with 19 bases between. Germline V gene sequence: CDR1 KGHSH, CDR2 LQKENI. In DNA form, the CDR3 reads TGTGCCAGCTCTCGGGAGGGGGTGCTAATCCAGCCCCAGCATTTT. This encodes CASSREGVLIQPQHF.

The chain uses TRBV7-2 and TRBJ2-7; the match to TRBD2 covers 7 bases. The CDR3 consists of 16 residues. Germline V gene lookup returns CDR1 SGHTA and CDR2 FQGNSA. V was pared by 0 bases and J by 0 bases, with 5 bases of the junction left unmatched. CDR3 residues: CASSLALAASSYEQYF. Written as DNA, the CDR3 is TGTGCCAGCAGCTTAGCGCTAGCGGCAAGCTCCTACGAGCAGTACTTC.

This clone appeared a single time. J is TRBJ2-1 and V is TRBV19, with a weak D call TRBD1 (6 bases). V lost 7 bases and J lost 4, with 14 bases in between. CDR3 length: 14 amino acids. Germline V gene lookup returns CDR1 LNHDA and CDR2 SQIVND (reference sequence). The DNA for the CDR3 is TGTGCCAGTATTCAGGACAGATCTTACAATGAGCAGTTCTTC. This codes for CASIQDRSYNEQFF.

The chain is built from TRBV3-1 (or the pseudogene TRBV3-2) and TRBJ2-7; 7 bases fit TRBD2. The CDR3 sequence is 15 residues long. V lost 3 bases, J lost 3 bases, and 8 bases stayed unmatched. Germline loops: CDR1 LGHDT, CDR2 YNNKEL (reference sequence). The CDR3 loop reads CASSHSGERGYEQYF. Here the CDR3 DNA reads TGTGCCAGCAGCCACTCTGGGGAGCGGGGCTACGAGCAGTACTTC.

The chain uses TRBV6-6 and TRBJ1-5; D gene ambiguous. CDR3 length: 14 residues. CDR1 is MNHNY, CDR2 SVGAGI, per germline (reference sequence). Trimming shortened V by 6 bases and J by 0 bases, and 9 bases separated the two germline ends. The CDR3 loop reads CASSPQLSNQPQHF. CDR3 nucleotide sequence: TGTGCCAGCAGCCCCCAACTTAGCAATCAGCCCCAGCATTTT.

This sequence joins TRBV9 and TRBJ1-3; 8 bases match TRBD1. Trimming at V came to 6 bases and at J to 3 bases, leaving 8 bases not matched to a gene. The CDR3 runs to 15 residues. Germline CDR1 reads SGDLS; CDR2 reads YYNGEE. CDR3 in DNA: TGTGCCAGCAATACAGGGACAGGCGGTGGAAACACCATATATTTT. This encodes CASNTGTGGGNTIYF.

The chain combines TRBV3-1 (or the pseudogene TRBV3-2) with TRBJ2-7; 14 bases line up with TRBD2. This CDR3 spans 16 amino acids. CDR1 is LGHDT, CDR2 YNNKEL, per germline (reference sequence). The trim removed 4 bases at V and 2 bases at J, leaving 4 bases unmatched. The CDR3 loop reads CASSPRLAGGPYEQYF. As DNA, the CDR3 is TGTGCCAGCAGCCCACGACTAGCGGGAGGGCCCTACGAGCAGTACTTC.

This chain connects TRBV5-1 to TRBJ2-7; a possible D gene is TRBD1 (6 bases). The CDR3 is 15 amino acids. CDR1 is SGHRS, CDR2 YFSETQ, per germline. V lost 3 bases and J 4 bases, leaving 17 bases between the germline ends. For the CDR3, the DNA is TGCGCCAGCAGCTCGGGGACATTCGAGGGGTACGAGCAGTACTTC. Its protein product is CASSSGTFEGYEQYF.

The rearrangement joins TRBV6-2 or TRBV6-3 to TRBJ1-1; maybe TRBD1 (5 bases). V lost 2 bases, J lost 8 bases, and 15 bases lay in between. CDR1 MNHEY and CDR2 SVGEGT come from the germline V gene. CDR3 size: 14 residues. CDR3 region: CASSYTGTRGEAFF. The CDR3 DNA follows: TGTGCCAGCAGTTACACCGGGACTCGTGGAGAAGCTTTCTTT.

About this clone itself: Other DNA sequences from this sample encode an identical CDR3 as well. This chain links TRBV5-1 with TRBJ1-1, with TRBD1 identical over 7 bases. This CDR3 is built from 13 residues. V lost 4 bases and J lost 2; bases outside the gene matches: 2. Germline V gene lookup returns CDR1 SGHRS and CDR2 YFSETQ. The CDR3 sequence is CASSRDRNTEAFF. The DNA for the CDR3 is TGCGCCAGCAGCCGGGACAGAAACACTGAAGCTTTCTTT.

This clone occurred a few times. This CDR3 is also generated by other DNA sequences in the sample. The rearrangement links TRBV7-9 to TRBJ1-4, with 7 bases matching TRBD1. The CDR3 is 14 residues long. Germline values: CDR1 SEHNR, CDR2 FQNEAQ (reference sequence). V gave up 3 bases and J gave up 7 bases; unmatched junction bases: 5. The CDR3 spells CASSLGQGGEKLFF. In DNA form, the CDR3 reads TGTGCCAGCAGCTTGGGGCAGGGGGGTGAAAAACTGTTTTTT. Full variable domain (missing parts from reference TRBV7-9 and TRBJ1-4): DTGVSQNPRHKITKRGQNVTFRCDPISEHNRLYWYRQTLGQGPEFLTYFQNEAQLEKSRLLSDRFSAERPKGSFSTLEIQRTEQGDSAMYLCASSLGQGGEKLFFGSGTQLSVL.

In this sample, this clone turned up once. V gene TRBV9 combines with J gene TRBJ1-1; no clear D gene. The germline gives CDR1 SGDLS, CDR2 YYNGEE. V shed 3 bases and J shed 0 bases, with 9 bases lying between them. The CDR3 extends over 14 amino acids. As DNA, the CDR3 is TGTGCCAGCAGCGAACAGCACATGAACACTGAAGCTTTCTTT. Encoded protein: CASSEQHMNTEAFF.

In its sample, this clone was seen once. This chain joins TRBV6-1 and TRBJ2-7; no clear D gene. CDR3 size: 15 residues. V lost 0 bases and J lost 2, with 11 bases in between. CDR1 and CDR2 from the germline V gene are MNHNS and SASEGT. CDR3 region: CASSEALLAPYEQYF. DNA of the CDR3: TGTGCCAGCAGTGAAGCTTTGCTGGCTCCCTACGAGCAGTACTTC.

The genes are TRBV7-2 and TRBJ2-1; possibly TRBD2 for D (5 bases). The ends were cut back, 5 bases at V and 7 bases at J, with 9 bases in the middle. The CDR3 covers 12 residues. Looked up from germline, CDR1 is SGHTA and CDR2 is FQGNSA. DNA of the CDR3: TGTGCCAGCAGCCTCCCGGGAAATGAGCAGTTCTTC. This codes for CASSLPGNEQFF.

The chain has TRBV5-1 and TRBJ1-2, with D perhaps TRBD1 (6 bases). The CDR3 spans 14 residues. V was trimmed by 0 bases and J by 4 bases, leaving 10 bases between them. CDR1 is SGHRS and CDR2 is YFSETQ in the germline V gene. CDR3 in DNA: TGCGCCAGCAGCTTGGGTGGGGGCCTCTATGGCTACACCTTC. This sequence encodes CASSLGGGLYGYTF.